The source of this T cell receptor (beta chain) is a study of control samples from healthy donors and cancer patients. In germline, CDR1 is SGHVS, CDR2 FQNEAQ. Trimming took off 6 bases at V and 1 base at J, with 18 bases between the two ends. This CDR3 comprises 17 residues. This table comes from immunoSEQ multiplex PCR, and its TCRdb copy is limited to in-frame clones, with some not included. This table holds 170,000 or so clones, 90% to 95% found once. The receptor was derived from a man between 18 and 35 years old in good health. The chain employs TRBV7-8 and TRBJ2-2; a weak D match, TRBD2 (7 bases). The sample consisted of blood. CDR3 residues: CASSLNAGAKNTGELFF. In nucleotides, the CDR3 is TGTGCCAGCAGTCTAAATGCGGGGGCTAAGAACACCGGGGAGCTGTTTTTT. The whole variable domain, filled in from reference TRBV7-8 and TRBJ2-2, reads GAGVSQSPRYKVAKRGQDVALRCDPISGHVSLFWYQQALGQGPEFLTYFQNEAQLDKSGLPSDRFFAERPEGSVSTLKIQRTQQEDSAVYLCASSLNAGAKNTGELFFGEGSRLTVL.